This T cell receptor (beta chain) appears in the sequencing data of a study of breast tumors, draining lymph nodes, adjacent tissues. Broader study findings: The data were judged consistent with most tumor T cells coming from lymph node and expanding in tumor. Luminal-like breast cancer showed significantly higher tumor–nontumor repertoire similarity than basal-like. Tumor repertoires ranked between lymph nodes and nontumor tissue in diversity, with V and J gene preferences. Data only fit, rather than demonstrated, lymph node origin of most tumor T cells.

Concerning this clonotype: Its antigen is not known.

MiXCR, run by TCRdb on the multiplex PCR reads, gives a single entry per CDR3 protein. Of about 21,000 distinct CDR3 sequences in the sample, roughly 50% are singletons; the top ten hold roughly 7.3%. Germline V gives CDR1 LGHNA, CDR2 YNFKEQ. This CDR3 has 16 residues. V was shortened by 0 bases and J by 1 base, with 11 bases between the two germline ends. The chain joins TRBV4-2 to TRBJ2-3; D is unclear. This clonotype was sampled from a female donor with breast cancer. Some clones in this sample may be carry-over from other donors' samples. Sequences were obtained from breast tumor tissue. CDR3 in amino acids: CASSQESLPRTDTQYF. CDR3 sequence (DNA): TGTGCCAGCAGCCAAGAGAGTCTCCCCCGCACAGATACGCAGTATTTT.